This T cell receptor (beta chain) was documented in a study of tumor-infiltrating lymphocytes in primary liver carcinoma. Starting material for RNA and DNA co-extraction consisted of about 20-30 mg of unsorted bulk tissue. Primary liver carcinoma in the patients was surgically resected. Study outcomes and limitations: The study found a significantly higher top-250-clone fraction in tumors than in blood (p = 0.039). The study found only about 7-25% of top clones in all five tumor regions.

As concerns this clonotype: The antigen is undetermined.

With a constant-region primer, TCR beta cDNA was made from 500 ng of total RNA. Amplification in three nested multiplex PCR rounds with slightly modified ARM-PCR gave rise to TCR beta libraries. The first two PCR rounds, around 10 cycles each, used TRBV1-TRBV30 forward primers and a C-beta reverse primer. TCRdb re-analysed the multiplex PCR reads in MiXCR, keeping a single row per CDR3 protein. The sample contains about 21,000 distinct CDR3 sequences, 60% to 80% of which appear only once. The CDR3 length is 15 residues. V was trimmed by 7 bases and J by 7 bases, leaving 19 bases between them. Germline V gene data show CDR1 as SGHNT and CDR2 as YENEEA.

This TCR was sampled from a woman under 40 with primary liver carcinoma and hepatitis B virus infection. The chain recombines TRBV11-3 with TRBJ2-2; D perhaps matches TRBD2 (8 bases). Sequencing used liver tumor tissue from sampling region 1. Subset defined: tumor region T1, superior pole. The CDR3: CASNSREGAHGELFF. For the CDR3, the DNA is TGTGCCAGCAACAGTCGGGAGGGGGCCCACGGGGAGCTGTTTTTT.